The entry below gives a single TCR beta chain sequence along with its context. This entry comes from a study of blood T cells in healthy people across ages. Together with a sample-barcoded 5' primer, a J-beta primer mix was included in a second PCR lasting about 6 to 11 cycles. TCRdb analysed the 5' RACE reads with MiXCR anew, one entry per CDR3 protein. The sample lists more than 800,000 distinct CDR3 sequences, more than 35% occurring once. The TCR sequence derives from a woman aged 55-70 years in good health. The sample consisted of blood.

DNA of the CDR3: TGCAGCGTTGCAAACGGGAGGTCCAATGAGCAGTTCTTC. Translated, it gives CSVANGRSNEQFF. The chain has TRBV29-1 and TRBJ2-1; 7 bases map to TRBD2. This CDR3 has 13 residues. Germline loops: CDR1 SQVTM, CDR2 ANQGSEA. J lost 6 bases, V lost 4 bases, and 6 bases had no gene match.